This TCR delta chain was identified during a study of Vδ1+ human thymocytes. The CDR3 spans 20 residues. Trimming shortened V by 6 bases and J by 0 bases, and 29 bases separated the two germline ends. CDR1 is TSWWSYY and CDR2 is QGS in the germline V gene. The template was reverse-transcribed extracted RNA. Pooled V-gene forward primers with one constant-region reverse primer generated the CDR3 amplicons by multiplex PCR. TCRdb re-analyzed the multiplex PCR reads via CATT. The sample has about 55,000 delta-chain clones, about 16% seen once. This clone was detected only a few times. Its specificity is not known. The sorted cells were CD3+ Vdelta1+ Vdelta2- thymocytes from alphabeta-depleted thymus. Study outcomes and limitations: Unexpected Vdelta2 sequences could cause misinterpretation of bulk repertoire data. Thymic delta-chain repertoires held roughly 18% Vdelta2 sequences and few Vdelta3, despite high sort purity. Highly polyclonal TRG and TRD repertoires with Gaussian CDR3 length distributions appeared in thymus. TRD repertoires were essentially private, unlike widely shared TRG clonotypes.

This chain joins TRDV1 and TRDJ1; weak D call: TRDD2 (7 bases). The sequenced material came from Vdelta1+ gamma-delta thymocytes from the thymus. Documented subset: FACS-sorted CD3+ TCRalphabeta- TCRVdelta1+ TCRVdelta2- thymocytes. The sequence derives from a boy younger than two who had congenital heart surgery. The CDR3 spells CALGGSYVWGVFLYTDKLIF. The CDR3 DNA follows: TGTGCTCTTGGAGGTTCCTACGTTTGGGGGGTCTTCTTGTACACCGATAAACTCATCTTT.